These 24 T cell receptor beta chains originate from one sample sequenced in a study of human CD8 memory T cell subsets. TCR beta libraries were made by UMI-labeled 5' RACE. TCRdb processed the 5' RACE reads again and assigns one entry to each CDR3 protein, with no DNA. In all, the sample yields around 4,300 distinct CDR3 sequences. Sequencing was carried out using CD8+ T cells from PBMCs. The receptors here all came from a human donor in good health.

The chain links TRBV20-1 to TRBJ2-1; without DNA, the TCRdb call of TRBD2 cannot be checked. Germline lookup yields CDR1 DFQATT and CDR2 SNEGSKA (reference sequence). This CDR3 comprises 15 residues. CDR3 protein: CSARALAGDSNEQFF.

This sequence joins TRBV20-1 and TRBJ2-1; TCRdb picks TRBD2, but there is no DNA to check that call. The CDR3 contains 14 residues. Germline V gene lookup returns CDR1 DFQATT and CDR2 SNEGSKA (reference sequence). The CDR3: CSATIVAEGNEQFF.

The V call is TRBV7-3, the J call TRBJ1-5. The CDR3 totals 12 residues. Looked up from germline, CDR1 is SGHTA and CDR2 is FQGTGA. CDR3: CASSNKNQPQHF.

The chain joins TRBV19 to TRBJ2-1. This CDR3 spans 14 amino acids. The V gene's germline CDR1 is LNHDA and CDR2 SQIVND (reference sequence). CDR3 region: CASRSTDKAEEQFF. The whole variable domain, filled in from reference TRBV19 and TRBJ2-1, reads DGGITQSPKYLFRKEGQNVTLSCEQNLNHDAMYWYRQDPGQGLRLIYYSQIVNDFQKGDIAEGYSVSREKKESFPLTVTSAQKNPTAFYLCASRSTDKAEEQFFGPGTRLTVL.

This CDR3 reads CASSLSRTYPYEQYF. The chain is built from TRBV5-1 and TRBJ2-7; the D gene TCRdb calls, TRBD1, cannot be checked with no DNA. The CDR3 runs 15 residues. Germline loops: CDR1 SGHRS, CDR2 YFSETQ.

The chain has TRBV9 and TRBJ2-3; there is no DNA to check the TCRdb D call of TRBD2. This CDR3 has 15 residues. From germline, CDR1 is SGDLS and CDR2 YYNGEE. The CDR3 loop reads CASSAIAGEVDTQYF. The whole variable domain, filled in from reference TRBV9 and TRBJ2-3, reads DSGVTQTPKHLITATGQRVTLRCSPRSGDLSVYWYQQSLDQGLQFLIQYYNGEERAKGNILERFSAQQFPDLHSELNLSSLELGDSALYFCASSAIAGEVDTQYFGPGTRLTVL.

This sequence joins TRBV14 and TRBJ2-1; the D call from TCRdb, TRBD2, cannot be confirmed without DNA. There are 18 residues in the CDR3. The germline gives CDR1 SGHDN, CDR2 FVKESK. The CDR3 region is CASSLQTWTPSSYNEQFF. Filled out from reference TRBV14 and TRBJ2-1, the complete variable domain reads EAGVTQFPSHSVIEKGQTVTLRCDPISGHDNLYWYRRVMGKEIKFLLHFVKESKQDESGMPNNRFLAERTGGTYSTLKVQPAELEDSGVYFCASSLQTWTPSSYNEQFFGPGTRLTVL.

Its frequency marks this clonotype as medium-sized. The rearrangement joins TRBV24-1 to TRBJ2-2; TCRdb outputs TRBD2, but without DNA this stays unchecked. The CDR3 spans 18 residues. Per the germline V gene, CDR1 is KGHDR and CDR2 is SFDVKD. The CDR3 loop is CATSDVRLADGNTGELFF.

This clonotype is labeled medium-sized based on frequency. V usage is TRBV5-5 and J usage is TRBJ2-7; TCRdb's assignment of TRBD1 cannot be checked, as there is no DNA. Germline CDR1 and CDR2: SGHKS and YYEKEE (reference sequence). The CDR3 runs 14 residues. The CDR3 region is CASSLEGAPYEQYF.

The rearrangement joins TRBV7-9 to TRBJ1-4. The CDR3 is 14 amino acids. The germline V gene encodes CDR1 SEHNR and CDR2 FQNEAQ (reference sequence). CDR3 amino acids: CASSSGRANEKLFF.

The chain is built from TRBV20-1 and TRBJ2-7; TCRdb indicates TRBD1, and absent DNA this call remains unverified. The CDR3 spans 14 residues. CDR1 is DFQATT, CDR2 SNEGSKA, per germline (reference sequence). CDR3 amino acids: CSATGPGGLYEQYF.

The chain uses TRBV6-2 or TRBV6-3 and TRBJ2-3; TCRdb gives TRBD2 as the D gene, but with no DNA this cannot be confirmed. Germline V lookup: CDR1 MNHEY, CDR2 SVGEGT. CDR3 length: 17 residues. CDR3 protein: CASSYSHSGGSADTQYF.

The chain combines TRBV20-1 with TRBJ1-1. The CDR3 length is 12 residues. Germline loops: CDR1 DFQATT, CDR2 SNEGSKA (reference sequence). The CDR3 reads CSARTADTEAFF.

By frequency, this clonotype is large (0.1 to 1%). The chain uses TRBV19 and TRBJ1-5; without DNA, the TCRdb call of TRBD1 cannot be checked. Germline assignment: CDR1 LNHDA and CDR2 SQIVND (reference sequence). The CDR3 covers 13 residues. CDR3 in amino acids: CASSLMGDQPQHF.

V usage is TRBV6-2 or TRBV6-3 and J usage is TRBJ2-3; TCRdb's D call, TRBD1, is unchecked because there is no DNA. From germline, CDR1 is MNHEY and CDR2 SVGEGT. This CDR3 contains 13 residues. The CDR3 reads CASSYDSRGEQYF.

This clonotype is labeled large based on frequency. The V and J genes are TRBV28 and TRBJ2-1; TCRdb designates TRBD2, a call that cannot be tested without DNA. CDR1 is MDHEN, CDR2 SYDVKM, per germline. The CDR3 totals 15 residues. The CDR3 here is CASSLAREGYNEQFF.

The chain employs TRBV11-2 and TRBJ1-6; TCRdb returns TRBD1, unconfirmable since there is no DNA. Germline CDR1 SGHAT, CDR2 FQNNGV. The CDR3 sequence is 15 residues long. CDR3 sequence reads: CASSFDPGVYSPLHF.

V usage is TRBV2 and J usage is TRBJ2-7; TCRdb proposes TRBD1, but this gene call is untestable without DNA. Per germline, CDR1 SNHLY and CDR2 FYNNEI. This CDR3 contains 13 residues. The CDR3 sequence: CASKGVLSYEQYF. Full variable domain (rest looked up from reference TRBV2 and TRBJ2-7): EPEVTQTPSHQVTQMGQEVILRCVPISNHLYFYWYRQILGQKVEFLVSFYNNEISEKSEIFDDQFSVERPDGSNFTLKIRSTKLEDSAMYFCASKGVLSYEQYFGPGTRLTVT.

J is TRBJ2-1 and V is TRBV9; the D gene TCRdb calls, TRBD1, cannot be checked with no DNA. Germline lookup yields CDR1 SGDLS and CDR2 YYNGEE. CDR3 length equals 16 residues. CDR3 sequence reads: CASSAPVGEAGNEQFF.

The CDR3 region is CASSVDGSRTGELFF. This chain links TRBV9 with TRBJ2-2; TCRdb calls TRBD2, which cannot be checked without DNA. Germline V gene sequence: CDR1 SGDLS, CDR2 YYNGEE. This CDR3 contains 15 residues.

The V and J genes are TRBV6-4 and TRBJ2-3; TCRdb's D gene call, TRBD1, goes unchecked for lack of DNA. Germline-derived CDR1 and CDR2 are MRHNA and SNTAGT. This CDR3 spans 15 amino acids. CDR3 sequence: CASSEGSAHTDTQYF.

This rearrangement joins TRBV10-2 to TRBJ2-2; without DNA, the TCRdb call of TRBD1 cannot be checked. The germline V gene encodes CDR1 WSHSY and CDR2 SAAADI. The CDR3 has 12 residues. CDR3 region: CASRQGTGELFF.

V gene TRBV11-2 combines with J gene TRBJ2-1; the D gene TCRdb calls, TRBD2, cannot be checked with no DNA. The CDR3 runs to 19 residues. Germline-derived CDR1 and CDR2 are SGHAT and FQNNGV. CDR3 loop: CASSRPTSGQRPYDNEQFF.

Measured by frequency, this clonotype is large. The chain couples TRBV5-1 to TRBJ2-7. Germline V gene lookup returns CDR1 SGHRS and CDR2 YFSETQ. The CDR3 totals 13 residues. CDR3 sequence reads: CASSLGGPYEQYF. The variable domain in full, completed from reference TRBV5-1 and TRBJ2-7, reads KAGVTQTPRYLIKTRGQQVTLSCSPISGHRSVSWYQQTPGQGLQFLFEYFSETQRNKGNFPGRFSGRQFSNSRSEMNVSTLELGDSALYLCASSLGGPYEQYFGPGTRLTVT.